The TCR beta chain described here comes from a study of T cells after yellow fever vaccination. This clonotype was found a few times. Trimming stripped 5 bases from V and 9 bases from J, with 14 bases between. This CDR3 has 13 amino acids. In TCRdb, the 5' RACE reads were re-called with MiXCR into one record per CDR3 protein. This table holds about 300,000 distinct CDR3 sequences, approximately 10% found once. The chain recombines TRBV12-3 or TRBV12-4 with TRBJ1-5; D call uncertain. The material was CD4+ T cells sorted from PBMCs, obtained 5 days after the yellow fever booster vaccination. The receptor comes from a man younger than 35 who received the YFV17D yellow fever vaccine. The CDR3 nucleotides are TGTGCCAGCAGTCTCCGACACTCGAGGCCCCAGCATTTT. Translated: CASSLRHSRPQHF.